This paragraph reports one TCR beta chain. The CDR3 spans 20 residues. V lost 5 bases and J lost 4, with 30 bases in between. Germline V lookup: CDR1 SSHAT, CDR2 FNYEAQ (reference sequence). These data come from a study of cytotoxic CD8 clonotypes in ibrutinib-treated CLL. The overall study: The patients comprised about a dozen relapsed/refractory and more than 14 treatment-naive cases, some 18 IGHV unmutated. Across samples, productive templates numbered about 280,000 and productive rearrangements reached around 98,000 on average.

Only in-frame clones appear in the TCRdb table, and some are missing; sequencing was by immunoSEQ multiplex PCR. This repertoire shows some 130,000 clones, roughly 80% found once; its top ten account for roughly 3.5%. The chain is built from TRBV7-7 and TRBJ1-5, with D possibly TRBD1 on 5 matching bases. This specimen consisted of PBMCs, obtained after 24 months of ibrutinib treatment. The TCR sequence derives from a human donor with chronic lymphocytic leukemia. The CDR3 loop reads CASSPTRVMWGGCWNQPQHF. The CDR3 DNA follows: TGTGCCAGCAGCCCTACTAGGGTCATGTGGGGGGGATGTTGGAATCAGCCCCAGCATTTT.